This T cell receptor beta chain was captured by sequencing in a study of shared clonotypes between healthy human individuals. About the research overall: Every donor yielded three CD4 naive, three CD4 memory, two CD8 naive and one CD8 memory plate. Broader study findings: Genetic and exposure-history diversity was limited by the few donors.

This clone showed up just a few times. The antigen remains undetermined. CDR3 length: 12 amino acids. CDR1 and CDR2 from the germline V gene are GTSNPN and SVGIG (reference sequence). The V and J ends lost 2 bases and 10 bases, in that order; junction bases with no gene match: 2. The assay ran at deep level. Only in-frame clones appear in the TCRdb table, and some are missing; sequencing was by immunoSEQ multiplex PCR. The table lists about 980,000 clones, roughly 72% of them singletons. The receptor's source is a man younger than 30 in good health. V and J are TRBV30 and TRBJ1-6; 7 bases align to TRBD1. Specimen: memory CD4+ T cells sorted from blood. The subset was: CD45RA-negative fraction. CDR3 coding DNA: TGTGCCTGGAGTAAGGGGGCATCACCCCTCCACTTT. The encoded protein is CAWSKGASPLHF.